This TCR beta chain was documented in a study of regulatory T cells in long-lasting Graves disease. The time point here: newly diagnosed GD, antithyroid drugs for less than 3 months. Extracted PBMC RNA gave rise to the TCR library. Under American Thyroid Association guidelines, Graves' disease was diagnosed. The CDR3 loop spans 18 amino acids. Trimming left V 6 bases short and J 0 bases short, with 18 bases between. Germline V gives CDR1 KGHSH, CDR2 LQKENI. Building of the TCR beta libraries involved iRepertoire HTBI primers and Arm-PCR of CDR3 regions. Using its own MiXCR run on the multiplex PCR reads, TCRdb lists one record per CDR3 protein. The table lists fewer than 650,000 distinct CDR3 sequences, about 16% of them singletons. This same sample was also part of a study on T cells in Graves' hyperthyroidism and ophthalmopathy.

The receptor was derived from a man younger than 30 with Graves disease. The chain is built from TRBV18 and TRBJ2-6; D gene unclear. This sample comprised peripheral blood mononuclear cells (PBMCs), obtained at new diagnosis, from a patient treated with antithyroid drugs. CDR3 amino acids: CASSLYRRLTSGANVLTF. The CDR3 nucleotides read TGTGCCAGCTCTCTCTATAGGCGGCTTACCTCTGGGGCCAACGTCCTGACTTTC.